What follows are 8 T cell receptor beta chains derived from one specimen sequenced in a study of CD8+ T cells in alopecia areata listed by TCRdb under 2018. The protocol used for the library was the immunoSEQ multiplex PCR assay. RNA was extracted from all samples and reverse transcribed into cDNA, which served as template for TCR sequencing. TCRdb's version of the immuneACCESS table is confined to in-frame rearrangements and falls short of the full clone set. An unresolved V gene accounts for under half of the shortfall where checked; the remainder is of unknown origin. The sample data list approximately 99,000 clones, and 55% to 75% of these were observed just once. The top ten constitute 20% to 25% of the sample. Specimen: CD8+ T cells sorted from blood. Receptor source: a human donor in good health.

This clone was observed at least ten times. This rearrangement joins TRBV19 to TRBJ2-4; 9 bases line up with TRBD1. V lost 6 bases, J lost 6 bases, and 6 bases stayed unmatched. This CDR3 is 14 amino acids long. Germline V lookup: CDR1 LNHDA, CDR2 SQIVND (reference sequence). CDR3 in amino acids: CASSPDRGGNIQYF. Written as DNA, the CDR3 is TGTGCCAGTAGCCCGGACAGGGGAGGAAACATTCAGTACTTC.

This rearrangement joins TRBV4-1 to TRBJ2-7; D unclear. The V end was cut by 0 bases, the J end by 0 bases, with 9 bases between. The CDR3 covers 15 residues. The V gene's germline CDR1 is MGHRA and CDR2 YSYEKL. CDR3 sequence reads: CASSQEQRLSYEQYF. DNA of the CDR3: TGCGCCAGCAGCCAAGAGCAGAGACTCTCCTACGAGCAGTACTTC.

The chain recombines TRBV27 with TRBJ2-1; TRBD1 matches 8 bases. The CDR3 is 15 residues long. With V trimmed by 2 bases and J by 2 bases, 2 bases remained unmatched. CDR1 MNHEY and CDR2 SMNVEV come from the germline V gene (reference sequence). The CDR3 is CASSLGTGAYNEQFF. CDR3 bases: TGTGCCAGCAGTTTAGGGACAGGCGCCTACAATGAGCAGTTCTTC.

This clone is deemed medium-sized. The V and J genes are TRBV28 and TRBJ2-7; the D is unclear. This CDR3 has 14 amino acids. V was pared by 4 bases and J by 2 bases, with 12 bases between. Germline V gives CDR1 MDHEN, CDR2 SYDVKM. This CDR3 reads CASSYPYAPYEQYF. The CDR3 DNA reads TGTGCCAGCAGTTATCCATACGCCCCCTACGAGCAGTACTTC.

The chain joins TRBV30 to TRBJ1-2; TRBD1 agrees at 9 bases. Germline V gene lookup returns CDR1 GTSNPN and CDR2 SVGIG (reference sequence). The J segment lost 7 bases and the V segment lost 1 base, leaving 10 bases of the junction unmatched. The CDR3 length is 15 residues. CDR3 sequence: CAWSAIGQGYLGYTF. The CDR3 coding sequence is TGTGCCTGGAGTGCAATAGGACAGGGGTACCTTGGCTACACCTTC. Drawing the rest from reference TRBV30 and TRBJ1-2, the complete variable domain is SQTIHQWPATLVQPVGSPLSLECTVEGTSNPNLYWYRQAAGRGLQLLFYSVGIGQISSEVPQNLSASRPQDRQFILSSKKLLLSDSGFYLCAWSAIGQGYLGYTFGSGTRLTVV.

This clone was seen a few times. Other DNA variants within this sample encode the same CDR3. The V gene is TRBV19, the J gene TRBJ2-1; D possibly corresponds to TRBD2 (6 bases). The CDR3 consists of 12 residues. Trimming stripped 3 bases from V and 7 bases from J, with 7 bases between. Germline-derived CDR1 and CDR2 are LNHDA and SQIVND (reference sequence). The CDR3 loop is CASSIGGNEQFF. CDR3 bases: TGTGCCAGTAGTATTGGAGGGAATGAGCAGTTCTTC. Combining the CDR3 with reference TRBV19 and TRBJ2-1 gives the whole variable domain DGGITQSPKYLFRKEGQNVTLSCEQNLNHDAMYWYRQDPGQGLRLIYYSQIVNDFQKGDIAEGYSVSREKKESFPLTVTSAQKNPTAFYLCASSIGGNEQFFGPGTRLTVL.

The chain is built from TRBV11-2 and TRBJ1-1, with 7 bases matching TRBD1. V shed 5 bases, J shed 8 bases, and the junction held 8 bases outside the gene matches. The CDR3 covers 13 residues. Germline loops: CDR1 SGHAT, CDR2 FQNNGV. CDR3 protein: CASSLGQTTEAFF. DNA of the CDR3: TGTGCCAGCAGCCTGGGACAGACTACCGAAGCTTTCTTT.

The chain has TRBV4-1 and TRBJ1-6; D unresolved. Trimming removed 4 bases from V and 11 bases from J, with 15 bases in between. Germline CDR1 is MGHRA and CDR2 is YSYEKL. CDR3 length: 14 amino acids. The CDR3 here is CASSPPESRAPLHF. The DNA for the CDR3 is TGCGCCAGCAGCCCCCCGGAGTCGAGGGCACCCCTCCACTTT.